A selection of T cell receptor beta chains follows, all from one sample in a study of human T cells and chemical hapten exposure. TCRdb reprocessed the RACE reads via MiXCR and lists one record per CDR3 protein. Of more than 300,000 distinct CDR3 sequences detected, about 5.1% appear once; the ten largest clones hold roughly 2.6%. The sample here was whole blood, taken in connection with sensitization to the hapten diphenylcyclopropenone (DPC). Source of these receptors: a woman aged 45-60 years with alopecia areata. Some clones in this sample may be carry-over from other donors' samples. The CDR3 runs from the conserved cysteine through the conserved F or W. D genes are given only for firm matches. Clone sizes are given selectively: once, few, many, or a class where the clone is expanded.

clone_size	v_call	j_call	d_call	cdr3_nt	cdr3_aa
few	TRBV9	TRBJ1-6	.	TGTGCCAGCAGCTTAGGGAATCAGAATTCACCCCTCCACTTT	CASSLGNQNSPLHF
few	TRBV20-1	TRBJ2-7	.	TGCAGTGCTAGTGCCGGCCGGTCGCAGCAGACTACCTCGGCCTACGAGCAGTACTTC	CSASAGRSQQTTSAYEQYF
.	TRBV9	TRBJ2-3	TRBD2	TGTGCCAGCAGCGAGAGCGGGATAAGCACAGATACGCAGTATTTT	CASSESGISTDTQYF
few	TRBV20-1	TRBJ2-1	.	TGCAGTGCTAGTCCGGCAGGCCTGGACAATGAGCAGTTCTTC	CSASPAGLDNEQFF
.	TRBV20-1	TRBJ1-5	.	TGCAGTGCTAGCCGGGGGCTAAGCAATCAGCCCCAGCATTTT	CSASRGLSNQPQHF
many	TRBV29-1	TRBJ1-4	.	TGCAGCGTGACCCGGACGGAGTCGGGCGGAAAACTGTTTTTT	CSVTRTESGGKLFF
many	TRBV7-8	TRBJ2-3	TRBD2	TGTGCCAGCAGCTTAGGCCTAGCGGGGTTGAGGGGCACAGATACGCAGTATTTT	CASSLGLAGLRGTDTQYF
many	TRBV6-5	TRBJ2-7	TRBD1	TGTGCCAGCAGCCGGGACAGTCATGAGCAGTACTTC	CASSRDSHEQYF
few	TRBV29-1	TRBJ1-2	.	TGCAGCGTTGGGGTACAACTGGGCTACACCTTC	CSVGVQLGYTF
few	TRBV11-3	TRBJ1-1	TRBD1	TGTGCCAGCAGCCAAAGGACAGGGGCTACTAACACTGAAGCTTTCTTT	CASSQRTGATNTEAFF
.	TRBV20-1	TRBJ2-7	.	TGCAGTGCTAGAGATTTTTCGCGGGTGACTTCCTACGAGCAGTACTTC	CSARDFSRVTSYEQYF
.	TRBV12-3/TRBV12-4	TRBJ2-3	.	TGTGCCAGCAGTTCCGGGACCCACGATACGCAGTATTTT	CASSSGTHDTQYF
few	TRBV4-2	TRBJ2-2	TRBD1	TGTGCCAGCAGCCAAGATGGGCCCGGGACAGGGAGGGTGTTTTTT	CASSQDGPGTGRVFF
many	TRBV6-1	TRBJ2-4	.	TGTGCCAGCAGTGGAGGCCTAAGGGTGGCTGCAGCCAAAAACATTCAGTACTTC	CASSGGLRVAAAKNIQYF
few	TRBV5-6	TRBJ2-7	.	TGTGCCAGCAGCCCAGTAGACGGATTCTACGAGCAGTACTTC	CASSPVDGFYEQYF
few	TRBV28	TRBJ1-1	TRBD1	TGTGCCAACCCGACAGGGACTGAAGCTTTCTTT	CANPTGTEAFF
few	TRBV3-1	TRBJ2-3	.	TGTGCCAGCAGCCTCCATACCCCCTTCACAGATACGCAGTATTTT	CASSLHTPFTDTQYF
.	TRBV7-2	TRBJ1-5	.	TGTGCCAGCAGCTTAGCCATCCGGGACGTCAGCAATCAGCCCCAGCATTTT	CASSLAIRDVSNQPQHF
few	TRBV20-1	TRBJ1-2	TRBD1	TGCAGGGCTGCCTTACCGGGACAGGGAGGCAACTATGGCTACACCTTC	CRAALPGQGGNYGYTF
few	TRBV27	TRBJ2-7	.	TGTGCCAGCAGCAGGGGGGGGCTGAACGAGCAGTACTTC	CASSRGGLNEQYF